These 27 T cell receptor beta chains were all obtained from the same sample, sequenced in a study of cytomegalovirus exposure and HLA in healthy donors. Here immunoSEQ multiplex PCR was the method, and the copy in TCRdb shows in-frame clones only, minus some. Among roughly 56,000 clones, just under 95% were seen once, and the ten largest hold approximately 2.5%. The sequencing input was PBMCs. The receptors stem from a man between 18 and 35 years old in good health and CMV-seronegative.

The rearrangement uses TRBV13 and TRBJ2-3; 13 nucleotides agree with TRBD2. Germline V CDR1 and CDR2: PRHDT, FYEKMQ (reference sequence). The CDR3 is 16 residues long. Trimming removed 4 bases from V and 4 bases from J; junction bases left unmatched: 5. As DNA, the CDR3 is TGTGCCAGCAGCTCTACTAGCGGGAGGGTTGCAGATACGCAGTATTTT. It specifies CASSSTSGRVADTQYF. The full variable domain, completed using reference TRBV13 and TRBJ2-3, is AAGVIQSPRHLIKEKRETATLKCYPIPRHDTVYWYQQGPGQDPQFLISFYEKMQSDKGSIPDRFSAQQFSDYHSELNMSSLELGDSALYFCASSSTSGRVADTQYFGPGTRLTVL.

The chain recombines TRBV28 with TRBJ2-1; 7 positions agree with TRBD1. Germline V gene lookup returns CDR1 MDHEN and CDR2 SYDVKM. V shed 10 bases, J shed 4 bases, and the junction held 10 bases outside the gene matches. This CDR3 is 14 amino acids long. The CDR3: CATDRVKLYNEQFF. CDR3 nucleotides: TGTGCCACCGACAGGGTTAAGTTGTACAATGAGCAGTTCTTC.

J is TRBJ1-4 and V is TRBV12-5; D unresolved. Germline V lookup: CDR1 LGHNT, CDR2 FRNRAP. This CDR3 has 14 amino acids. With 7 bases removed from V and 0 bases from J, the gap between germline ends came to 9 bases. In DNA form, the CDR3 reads TGTGCTAGTGCTTTCTCCGCAACTAATGAAAAACTGTTTTTT. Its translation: CASAFSATNEKLFF.

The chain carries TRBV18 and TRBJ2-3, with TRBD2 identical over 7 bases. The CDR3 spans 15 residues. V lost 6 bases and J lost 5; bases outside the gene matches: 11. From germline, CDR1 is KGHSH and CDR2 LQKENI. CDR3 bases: TGTGCCAGCTCCCCCGAGGCGGGAGCGGTAGATACGCAGTATTTT. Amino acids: CASSPEAGAVDTQYF.

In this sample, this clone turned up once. The CDR3 loop reads CASSSAALLSEQYF. The CDR3 region has the DNA TGTGCCAGCAGTTCCGCGGCCCTACTTTCCGAGCAGTACTTC. The chain couples TRBV27 to TRBJ2-7; D gene unclear. The CDR3 contains 14 residues. Trimming took 4 bases from V and 6 from J, leaving 16 bases between them. From germline, CDR1 is MNHEY and CDR2 SMNVEV (reference sequence).

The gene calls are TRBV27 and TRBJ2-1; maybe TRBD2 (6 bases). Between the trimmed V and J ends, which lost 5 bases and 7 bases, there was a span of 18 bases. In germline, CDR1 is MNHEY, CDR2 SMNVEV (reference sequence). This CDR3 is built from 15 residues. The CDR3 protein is CASSRGLTLRNEQFF. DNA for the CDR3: TGTGCCAGCAGTCGGGGACTGACATTGCGGAATGAGCAGTTCTTC.

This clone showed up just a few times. DNA of the CDR3: TGTGCCAGCAGTTCCGGACAGGTAGGCTCCTACGAGCAGTACTTC. This translates into CASSSGQVGSYEQYF. J is TRBJ2-7 and V is TRBV6-5; TRBD1 agrees at 7 bases. The junction had 6 bases not matched to a gene; V was cut back by 4 bases and J by 0 bases. The CDR3 consists of 15 residues. Germline CDR1 reads MNHEY; CDR2 reads SVGAGI.

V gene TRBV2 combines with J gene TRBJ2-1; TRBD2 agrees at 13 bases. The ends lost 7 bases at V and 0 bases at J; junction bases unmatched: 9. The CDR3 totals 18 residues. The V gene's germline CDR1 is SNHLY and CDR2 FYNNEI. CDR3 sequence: CASTDGLAGVGSYNEQFF. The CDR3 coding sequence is TGTGCCAGCACCGACGGACTAGCGGGAGTGGGCTCCTACAATGAGCAGTTCTTC.

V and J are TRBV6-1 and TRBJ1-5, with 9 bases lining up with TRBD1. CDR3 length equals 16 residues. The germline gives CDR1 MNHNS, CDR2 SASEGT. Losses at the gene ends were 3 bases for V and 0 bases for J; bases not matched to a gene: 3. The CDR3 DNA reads TGTGCCAGCAGTGACGGGACAGGGTTTAGCAATCAGCCCCAGCATTTT. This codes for CASSDGTGFSNQPQHF.

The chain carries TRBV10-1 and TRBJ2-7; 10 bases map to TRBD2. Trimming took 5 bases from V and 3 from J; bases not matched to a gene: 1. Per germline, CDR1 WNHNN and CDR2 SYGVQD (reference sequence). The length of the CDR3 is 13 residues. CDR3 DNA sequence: TGCGCCAGCAGTAGCGGGAGGGACTACGAGCAGTACTTC. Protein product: CASSSGRDYEQYF.

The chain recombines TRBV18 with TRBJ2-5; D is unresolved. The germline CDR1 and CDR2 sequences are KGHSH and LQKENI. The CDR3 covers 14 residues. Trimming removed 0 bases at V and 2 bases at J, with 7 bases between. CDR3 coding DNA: TGTGCCAGCTCACCACCGGCAGGTCAAGAGACCCAGTACTTC. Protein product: CASSPPAGQETQYF.

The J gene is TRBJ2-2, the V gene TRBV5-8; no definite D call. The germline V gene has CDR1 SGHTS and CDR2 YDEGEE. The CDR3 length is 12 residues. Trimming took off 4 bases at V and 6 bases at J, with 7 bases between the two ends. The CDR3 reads CASSPSPGELFF. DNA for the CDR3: TGTGCCAGCAGCCCCTCCCCCGGGGAGCTGTTTTTT. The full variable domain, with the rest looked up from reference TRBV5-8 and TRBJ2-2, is EAGVTQSPTHLIKTRGQQATLRCSPISGHTSVYWYQQALGLGLQFLLWYDEGEERNRGNFPPRFSGRQFPNYSSELNVNALELEDSALYLCASSPSPGELFFGEGSRLTVL.

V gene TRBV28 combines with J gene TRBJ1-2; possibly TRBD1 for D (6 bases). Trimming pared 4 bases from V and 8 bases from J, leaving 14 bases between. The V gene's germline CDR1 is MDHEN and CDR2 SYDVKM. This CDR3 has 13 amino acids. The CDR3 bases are TGTGCCAGCAGTTCCACAGGGACGGGCGGCTACACCTTC. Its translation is CASSSTGTGGYTF.

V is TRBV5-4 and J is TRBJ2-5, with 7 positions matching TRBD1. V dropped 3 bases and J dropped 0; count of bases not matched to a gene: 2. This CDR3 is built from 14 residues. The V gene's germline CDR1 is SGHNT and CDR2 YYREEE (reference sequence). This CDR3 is CASSSGQNQETQYF. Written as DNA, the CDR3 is TGTGCCAGCAGCTCGGGACAGAACCAAGAGACCCAGTACTTC.

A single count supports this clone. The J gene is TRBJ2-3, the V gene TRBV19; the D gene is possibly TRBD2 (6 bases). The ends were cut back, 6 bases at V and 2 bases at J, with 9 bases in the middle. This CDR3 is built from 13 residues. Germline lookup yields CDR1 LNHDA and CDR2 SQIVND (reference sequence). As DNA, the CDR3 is TGTGCCAGTAGCGGGACTGTCACAGATACGCAGTATTTT. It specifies CASSGTVTDTQYF. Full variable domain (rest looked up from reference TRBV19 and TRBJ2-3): DGGITQSPKYLFRKEGQNVTLSCEQNLNHDAMYWYRQDPGQGLRLIYYSQIVNDFQKGDIAEGYSVSREKKESFPLTVTSAQKNPTAFYLCASSGTVTDTQYFGPGTRLTVL.

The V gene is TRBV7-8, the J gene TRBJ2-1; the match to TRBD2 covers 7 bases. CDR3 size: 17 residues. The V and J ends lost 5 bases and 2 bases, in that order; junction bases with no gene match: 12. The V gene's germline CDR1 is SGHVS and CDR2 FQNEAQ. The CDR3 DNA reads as TGTGCCAGCAGCCCCCGGGACTACCTAGACGCCTACAATGAGCAGTTCTTC. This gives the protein CASSPRDYLDAYNEQFF.

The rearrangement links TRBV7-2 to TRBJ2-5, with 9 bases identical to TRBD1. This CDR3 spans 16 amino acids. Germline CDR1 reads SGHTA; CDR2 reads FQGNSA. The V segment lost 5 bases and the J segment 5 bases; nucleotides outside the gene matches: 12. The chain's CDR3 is CASSRPGTGIYETQYF. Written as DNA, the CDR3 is TGTGCCAGCAGCCGTCCCGGGACAGGGATCTATGAGACCCAGTACTTC.

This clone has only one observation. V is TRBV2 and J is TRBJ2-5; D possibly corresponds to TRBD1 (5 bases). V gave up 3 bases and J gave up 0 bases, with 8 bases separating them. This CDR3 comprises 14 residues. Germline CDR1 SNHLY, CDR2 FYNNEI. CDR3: CASSDWGDQETQYF. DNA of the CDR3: TGTGCCAGCAGTGATTGGGGCGACCAAGAGACCCAGTACTTC.

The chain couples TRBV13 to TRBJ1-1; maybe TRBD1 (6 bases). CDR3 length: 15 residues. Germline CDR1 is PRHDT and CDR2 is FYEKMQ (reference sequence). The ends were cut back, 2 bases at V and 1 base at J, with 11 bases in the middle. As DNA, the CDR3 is TGTGCCAGCAGCTTACGCCCGACAGGGAACACTGAAGCTTTCTTT. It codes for CASSLRPTGNTEAFF.

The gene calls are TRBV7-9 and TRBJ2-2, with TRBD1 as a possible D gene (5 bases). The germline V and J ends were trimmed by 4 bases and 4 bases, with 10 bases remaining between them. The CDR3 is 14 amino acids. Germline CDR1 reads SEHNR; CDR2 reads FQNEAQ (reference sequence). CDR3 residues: CASSSGWSTGELFF. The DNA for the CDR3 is TGTGCCAGCAGCTCAGGGTGGAGCACCGGGGAGCTGTTTTTT. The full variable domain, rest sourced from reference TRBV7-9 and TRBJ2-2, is DTGVSQNPRHKITKRGQNVTFRCDPISEHNRLYWYRQTLGQGPEFLTYFQNEAQLEKSRLLSDRFSAERPKGSFSTLEIQRTEQGDSAMYLCASSSGWSTGELFFGEGSRLTVL.

DNA of the CDR3: TGTGCCAGCAGCTTACAAAGACGGAGCTCCTACAATGAGCAGTTCTTC. Its protein is CASSLQRRSSYNEQFF. V and J are TRBV7-9 and TRBJ2-1; D is uncertain. The CDR3 runs 16 residues. Trimming took off 2 bases at V and 0 bases at J, with 11 bases between the two ends. The germline V gene encodes CDR1 SEHNR and CDR2 FQNEAQ (reference sequence).

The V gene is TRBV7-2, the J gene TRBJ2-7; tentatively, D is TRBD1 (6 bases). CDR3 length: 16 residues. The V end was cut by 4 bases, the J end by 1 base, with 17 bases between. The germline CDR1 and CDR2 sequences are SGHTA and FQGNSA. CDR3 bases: TGTGCCAGCAGCTCGAGAACAGGGCCTTTTTCCTACGAGCAGTACTTC. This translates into CASSSRTGPFSYEQYF.

The CDR3 nucleotides read TGTGCCAGCAGTGTCGAAACGGGAGGTATCAATGAGCAGTTCTTC. Its protein product is CASSVETGGINEQFF. This chain uses TRBV2 with TRBJ2-1; 7 bases are shared with TRBD2. CDR1 and CDR2 (germline): SNHLY, FYNNEI. The CDR3 spans 15 residues. After removal of 4 bases from V and 6 bases from J, the junction contained 9 bases not matched to a gene.

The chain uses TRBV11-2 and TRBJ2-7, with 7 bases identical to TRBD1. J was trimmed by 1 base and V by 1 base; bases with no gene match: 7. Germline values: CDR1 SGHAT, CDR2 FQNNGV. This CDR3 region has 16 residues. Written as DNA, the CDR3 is TGTGCCAGCAGCTTAGCGACAGGGCTAGCATCCTACGAGCAGTACTTC. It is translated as CASSLATGLASYEQYF.

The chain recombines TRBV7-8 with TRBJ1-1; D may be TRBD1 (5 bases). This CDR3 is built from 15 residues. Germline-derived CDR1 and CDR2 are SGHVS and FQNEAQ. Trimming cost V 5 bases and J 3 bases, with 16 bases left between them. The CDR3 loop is CASSPSRSGDTEAFF. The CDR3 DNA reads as TGTGCCAGCAGCCCGTCAAGGTCGGGGGACACTGAAGCTTTCTTT.

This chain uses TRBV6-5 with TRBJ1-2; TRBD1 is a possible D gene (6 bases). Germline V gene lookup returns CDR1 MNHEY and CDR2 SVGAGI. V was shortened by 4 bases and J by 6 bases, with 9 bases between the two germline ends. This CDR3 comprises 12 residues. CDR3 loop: CASSSTGNGYTF. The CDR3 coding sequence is TGTGCCAGCAGTTCGACAGGCAATGGCTACACCTTC.

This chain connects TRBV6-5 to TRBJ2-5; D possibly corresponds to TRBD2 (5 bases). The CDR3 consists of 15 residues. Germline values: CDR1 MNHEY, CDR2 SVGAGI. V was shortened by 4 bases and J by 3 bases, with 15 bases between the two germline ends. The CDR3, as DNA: TGTGCCAGCAGTTCCGCAATCAGCGGCAAAGAGACCCAGTACTTC. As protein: CASSSAISGKETQYF.